The 14 T cell receptor beta chains in this list originate from one sample, sequenced in a study of regulatory T cells in long-lasting Graves disease. Time point defined: newly diagnosed GD, antithyroid drugs for less than 3 months. RNA isolated from PBMCs was used to make the TCR library. In building TCR beta libraries, iRepertoire HTBI primers were used together with Arm-PCR of CDR3 regions. MiXCR, run by TCRdb on the multiplex PCR reads, gives a single entry per CDR3 protein. Of hundreds of thousands of distinct CDR3 sequences detected, around 15% appear once; the ten largest clones hold about 12%. The data also belong to a second study, concerning T cells in Graves' hyperthyroidism and ophthalmopathy.

The material was peripheral blood mononuclear cells (PBMCs), obtained at new diagnosis, from a patient treated with antithyroid drugs. The receptors were gathered from a man younger than 35 with Graves disease.

The chain uses TRBV3-1 and TRBJ1-2; D is uncertain. The V gene lost 6 bases and the J gene lost 5 bases, with 13 bases spanning the gap. The CDR3 runs 13 residues. Germline loops: CDR1 LGHDT, CDR2 YNNKEL (reference sequence). CDR3 bases: TGTGCCAGCAGTAAGGACGGGAGGTATGGCTACACCTTC. Protein: CASSKDGRYGYTF.

This clonotype was observed many times. V usage is TRBV14 and J usage is TRBJ2-5, with 11 bases lining up with TRBD2. Germline V lookup: CDR1 SGHDN, CDR2 FVKESK. The V and J ends lost 1 base and 1 base, in that order; junction bases with no gene match: 8. CDR3 size: 18 residues. The CDR3 bases are TGTGCCAGCAGCCAAGGTGGGACTAGCGGATGGATCCAAGAGACCCAGTACTTC. Its translation is CASSQGGTSGWIQETQYF. The whole variable domain, filled in from reference TRBV14 and TRBJ2-5, reads EAGVTQFPSHSVIEKGQTVTLRCDPISGHDNLYWYRRVMGKEIKFLLHFVKESKQDESGMPNNRFLAERTGGTYSTLKVQPAELEDSGVYFCASSQGGTSGWIQETQYFGPGTRLLVL.

Worth noting for this clonotype: This may arise from a read error, as a much more abundant clone is one base away. The rearrangement joins TRBV11-1 to TRBJ2-3; tentatively, D is TRBD1 (5 bases). CDR1 SGHAT and CDR2 FQDESV come from the germline V gene (reference sequence). The CDR3 extends over 14 amino acids. The DNA of the CDR3 is TGCGCCAGCAGCTTGGAAGCAGGGAAAGATACGCAGTGTTTT. Translation: CASSLEAGKDTQCF.

This clonotype occurred many times. The V call is TRBV20-1, the J call TRBJ2-7, with D uncertain. Germline V lookup: CDR1 DFQATT, CDR2 SNEGSKA (reference sequence). V shed 5 bases and J shed 4 bases, with 15 bases lying between them. The CDR3 sequence is 13 residues long. The CDR3 reads CSALQEVLYEQYF. The CDR3 bases are TGCAGTGCTCTTCAAGAGGTTCTATACGAGCAGTACTTC.

The table lists this clonotype with many counts. This chain links TRBV20-1 with TRBJ2-7; TRBD1 matches 11 bases. Germline assignment: CDR1 DFQATT and CDR2 SNEGSKA (reference sequence). CDR3 length equals 15 residues. After removal of 0 bases from V and 7 bases from J, the junction contained 8 bases not matched to a gene. This CDR3 is CSARDMGQGGREQYF. DNA for the CDR3: TGCAGTGCTAGAGATATGGGACAGGGGGGTCGGGAGCAGTACTTC.

J is TRBJ2-5 and V is TRBV11-3; 9 bases fit TRBD2. CDR3 length: 16 amino acids. Germline-derived CDR1 and CDR2 are SGHNT and YENEEA. V was clipped by 7 bases and J by 4 bases; unmatched bases: 13. CDR3 loop: CASIRLAEASRETQYF. CDR3 in DNA: TGTGCCAGCATCCGACTAGCGGAAGCTTCACGAGAGACCCAGTACTTC.

This rearrangement joins TRBV7-3 to TRBJ2-2, with D perhaps matching TRBD1 (5 bases). From germline, CDR1 is SGHTA and CDR2 FQGTGA. With 3 bases removed from V and 3 bases from J, the gap between germline ends came to 11 bases. The length of the CDR3 is 15 residues. The CDR3 region is CASSFKTVDTGELFF. CDR3 nucleotides: TGTGCCAGCAGCTTTAAGACAGTCGACACCGGGGAGCTGTTTTTT.

This clonotype was observed at least ten times. V usage is TRBV7-9 and J usage is TRBJ2-1, with unresolved D. Germline V gives CDR1 SEHNR, CDR2 FQNEAQ (reference sequence). This CDR3 has 14 residues. Trimming took off 5 bases at V and 4 bases at J, with 12 bases between the two ends. Here the CDR3 DNA reads TGTGCCAGCAGCCCAGAGACTGTGTACAATGAGCAGTTCTTC. This translates into CASSPETVYNEQFF.

The chain links TRBV20-1 to TRBJ2-1; D is unresolved. Germline loops: CDR1 DFQATT, CDR2 SNEGSKA (reference sequence). The CDR3 runs to 13 residues. V was pared by 0 bases and J by 5 bases, with 8 bases between. The CDR3 sequence is CSARDSRHNEQFF. As DNA, the CDR3 is TGCAGTGCTAGAGATTCCCGACACAATGAGCAGTTCTTC.

This clonotype was counted many times. The chain uses TRBV27 and TRBJ1-2, with D hard to call. CDR1 is MNHEY, CDR2 SMNVEV, per germline (reference sequence). V was clipped by 1 base and J by 1 base, with 4 bases between them. The CDR3 totals 13 residues. This CDR3 is CASSLYINYGYTF. The CDR3 nucleotides are TGTGCCAGCAGTTTATATATTAACTATGGCTACACCTTC.

The sample holds many counts of this clonotype. The chain is built from TRBV5-1 and TRBJ2-7, with TRBD1 as a possible D gene (6 bases). This CDR3 is built from 14 residues. Per germline, CDR1 SGHRS and CDR2 YFSETQ. The ends were cut back, 3 bases at V and 6 bases at J, with 16 bases in the middle. Here the CDR3 reads CASSWGRGGGEQYF. The CDR3 nucleotides read TGCGCCAGCAGCTGGGGCAGAGGGGGTGGCGAGCAGTACTTC.

This clonotype was seen at least ten times. CDR3 protein: CASSLSIGDRPNNEQFF. CDR3 sequence (DNA): TGTGCCAGCAGTTTATCGATAGGAGACAGACCTAACAATGAGCAGTTCTTC. The chain combines TRBV27 with TRBJ2-1; D may be TRBD1 (5 bases). V gave up 0 bases and J gave up 5 bases, with 17 bases separating them. There are 17 residues in the CDR3. Germline assignment: CDR1 MNHEY and CDR2 SMNVEV (reference sequence).

This clonotype was seen many times. The rearrangement links TRBV11-2 to TRBJ2-7; 7 nucleotides line up with TRBD1. Germline CDR1 is SGHAT and CDR2 is FQNNGV. The CDR3 sequence is 14 residues long. Trimming at V came to 3 bases and at J to 4 bases, leaving 6 bases not matched to a gene. The CDR3 is CASSFPRDRYEQYF. The CDR3 DNA follows: TGTGCCAGCAGCTTCCCTCGGGACAGATACGAGCAGTACTTC.

The sample holds many counts of this clonotype. The chain has TRBV11-2 and TRBJ2-3; 10 bases fit TRBD1. Germline V gene sequence: CDR1 SGHAT, CDR2 FQNNGV. With 3 bases clipped from V and 2 bases from J, the junction kept 2 bases outside the gene matches. The CDR3 sequence is 15 residues long. The CDR3 DNA reads TGTGCCAGCAGCTTTGGGACAGGGGACACAGATACGCAGTATTTT. Encoded protein: CASSFGTGDTDTQYF.